What follows is one T cell receptor beta chain and its context. Its cognate antigen is unknown. The germline CDR1 and CDR2 sequences are SGHRS and YFSETQ. This CDR3 spans 13 amino acids. V was pared by 4 bases and J by 7 bases, with 5 bases of the junction left unmatched. These data belong to a study of immune evolution from preneoplasia to lung adenocarcinoma. Study findings and constraints: Clonality was highest in normal lung, lower in later-stage lesions apparently. Normal lung had the highest top T cell clone frequencies.

TCRdb's copy holds only in-frame clones and misses some; the assay was immunoSEQ multiplex PCR. Altogether over 2,000 clones are present, about four fifths being singletons, with the ten largest covering 12%. Patients had resection in Japan or China between about 2014 and 2017. Histologic diagnosis was independently verified by two lung pathologists. The sequence came from a person in their sixties or seventies with lung adenocarcinoma. The rearrangement uses TRBV5-1 and TRBJ1-2; 9 bases are a match to TRBD1. The sequenced sample consisted of FFPE normal lung tissue adjacent to the tumor. CDR3 in DNA: TGCGCCAGCAGCGTACAGGGGGCAGGTGGCTACACCTTC. Encoded protein: CASSVQGAGGYTF.